The clone carrying this T cell receptor beta chain has at least ten counts. At one end the junction does not follow the germline gene, possibly because of a read error. CDR3 size: 15 residues. The V gene's germline CDR1 is SGHRS and CDR2 YFSETQ. TCRdb used MiXCR to reprocess the 5' RACE reads, holding one entry per CDR3 protein. The sample carries approximately 510,000 distinct CDR3 sequences, roughly a fifth recorded once. These data originate in a study of T cells after yellow fever vaccination. The receptor's source is a man between 18 and 29 years old who received the YFV17D yellow fever vaccine. J is TRBJ1-5 and V is TRBV5-1; TRBD1 agrees at 8 bases. Sequencing was performed on PBMCs, taken less than 25 days after the first yellow fever vaccination. In DNA, the CDR3 is TGTGCCAGCAGTTGGACAGGGTCAAGCAATCAGCCCCAGCATTTT. Translation gives CASSWTGSSNQPQHF.